The clone carrying this T cell receptor (beta chain) was observed at least ten times. Its antigen is as yet unknown. This record comes from a study of T-cell reconstitution after alpha-beta-depleted transplantation in children. Whole-study findings and limits: Reportedly, roughly two months post-transplant, alpha-beta T cells arose from several hundred expanded graft clones.

During its preparation, the TCRbeta library received unique molecular identifiers. Using its own MiXCR run on the PCR reads, TCRdb lists one record per CDR3 protein. The sample has around 450,000 distinct CDR3 sequences, around 46% seen once. CDR3 length: 16 residues. With V trimmed by 2 bases and J by 5 bases, 9 bases remained unmatched. Germline V gene lookup returns CDR1 SGHDT and CDR2 YYEEEE. This chain links TRBV5-6 with TRBJ2-5, with 10 bases lining up with TRBD2. The sequence was collected from a girl aged 2 to 10 with aplastic anemia, due to receive a stem cell transplant. Material: PBMCs, obtained before TCRalphabeta/CD19-depleted stem cell transplant. CDR3 amino acids: CASSFRSSGRGETQYF. For the CDR3, the DNA is TGTGCCAGCAGCTTTAGATCTAGCGGGAGAGGGGAGACCCAGTACTTC.